The entry below describes one TCR beta chain. The target antigen is unknown. The sample comes from a study of cytomegalovirus exposure and HLA in healthy donors. Study-level information: A prior study identified just under 120 million unique TCR beta sequences from 200 million or so T cells.

General study findings and limits: When the data were analyzed later, several of the most significant clusters appeared to be linked to common viral pathogens.

The CDR3 contains 15 residues. V was pared by 5 bases and J by 0 bases, with 14 bases between. Per the germline V gene, CDR1 is SGHTA and CDR2 is FQGNSA. PCR amplification relied on 60 Vbeta primers (plus 13 Jbeta primers). Measured with immunoSEQ multiplex PCR; TCRdb has only the in-frame clones, and not every one. The repertoire has about 170,000 clones, around 83% of them found once; the top ten carry approximately 2.5%. The source is a man aged 25-45 years in good health and CMV-seropositive. Sequencing was done on a sample of PBMCs. This chain joins TRBV7-2 and TRBJ2-7; D perhaps matches TRBD2 (6 bases). The CDR3 DNA is TGTGCCAGCAGCCCGTTAGCGGTGAGCTCCTACGAGCAGTACTTC. This gives the protein CASSPLAVSSYEQYF.